The clone carrying this T cell receptor beta chain was seen ten or more times. TCRdb reanalysed the reads using MiXCR and keeps one entry per CDR3 protein. Of 25,000 to 30,000 distinct CDR3 sequences listed, 18% were seen once; the top ten hold 3.5%. These data originate in a study of patients with pleural tuberculosis. Germline V CDR1 and CDR2: SGHVS, FQNEAQ. Trimming removed 5 bases from V and 3 bases from J, with 22 bases in between. The CDR3 consists of 17 residues. The clonotype originates from a human donor with pleural tuberculosis. The V and J genes are TRBV7-8 and TRBJ2-5; D remains unclear. The sequencing sample was made of peripheral blood. This chain's CDR3 is CASSPSVNWQTKETQYF. CDR3 nucleotide sequence: TGTGCCAGCAGCCCCTCCGTAAATTGGCAGACAAAAGAGACCCAGTACTTC.